This passage covers 11 T cell receptor beta chains from one sample sequenced in a study of a mutant IDH1 vaccine in newly diagnosed glioma. Clones were sequenced by immunoSEQ multiplex PCR, and TCRdb holds only the in-frame ones, with some missing. The data show about 54,000 clones, with roughly 80% seen just once and about 21% held by the top ten. Time point defined: baseline, week 1 (first vaccination visit). Documented treatment: pre-vaccination baseline after standard-of-care therapy. The source material was PBMCs, sampled from a glioma patient treated with radiotherapy, temozolomide or both. These receptors originate from a man between 18 and 29 years old with glioma.

This clone showed up just a few times. The V gene is TRBV4-2, the J gene TRBJ1-6, with TRBD1 identical over 9 bases. CDR3 length: 16 residues. Unmatched junction bases numbered 13, after V lost 6 bases and J lost 10 bases. Germline V lookup: CDR1 LGHNA, CDR2 YNFKEQ. This chain's CDR3 is CASSHLGQGAYSPLHF. Here the CDR3 DNA reads TGTGCCAGCAGTCACCTGGGACAGGGTGCATACTCACCCCTCCACTTT.

This rearrangement joins TRBV20-1 to TRBJ2-7; D is ambiguous. Germline CDR1 is DFQATT and CDR2 is SNEGSKA (reference sequence). Trimming shortened V by 7 bases and J by 3 bases, and 7 bases separated the two germline ends. The CDR3 extends over 10 amino acids. CDR3 bases: TGCAGTGGGGCGGACTACGAGCAGTACTTC. This sequence encodes CSGADYEQYF.

As regards this clone: A read error may account for a junction end that differs from germline. The rearrangement links TRBV7-7 to TRBJ1-4; D unclear. The CDR3 totals 19 residues. The germline gives CDR1 SSHAT, CDR2 FNYEAQ (reference sequence). The CDR3 here is CASSLALRVGVLLNEKLFF. The CDR3 bases are TGTGCTAGCAGCTTAGCGCTACGGGTTGGAGTTCTCCTTAATGAAAAACTGTTTTTT.

The chain combines TRBV5-1 with TRBJ1-1; no reliable D call. The CDR3 has 17 amino acids. The germline V gene encodes CDR1 SGHRS and CDR2 YFSETQ. The V end was cut by 0 bases, the J end by 0 bases, with 15 bases between. CDR3 loop: CASSLGHSITVNTEAFF. CDR3 DNA sequence: TGCGCCAGCAGCTTGGGTCACTCTATAACGGTGAACACTGAAGCTTTCTTT.

This chain links TRBV19 with TRBJ1-4; the match to TRBD1 covers 7 bases. The junction had 3 bases not matched to a gene; V was cut back by 5 bases and J by 0 bases. This CDR3 is built from 15 residues. Germline CDR1 reads LNHDA; CDR2 reads SQIVND (reference sequence). CDR3 bases: TGTGCCAGTAGTCCGGGACAGACAACTAATGAAAAACTGTTTTTT. Protein: CASSPGQTTNEKLFF.

The gene calls are TRBV30 and TRBJ2-6, with D possibly being TRBD2 (5 bases). Germline loops: CDR1 GTSNPN, CDR2 SVGIG (reference sequence). There are 13 residues in the CDR3. V shed 8 bases and J shed 0 bases, with 8 bases lying between them. The CDR3 loop is CARDGSGANVLTF. The CDR3 coding sequence is TGTGCCCGGGATGGCTCTGGGGCCAACGTCCTGACTTTC.

The V and J genes are TRBV4-1 and TRBJ1-2; D gene ambiguous. This CDR3 region has 13 residues. Trimming cost V 0 bases and J 5 bases, with 7 bases left between them. CDR1 MGHRA and CDR2 YSYEKL come from the germline V gene. CDR3 nucleotides: TGCGCCAGCAGCCAAGAGGCCGGGTATGGCTACACCTTC. Amino acid sequence: CASSQEAGYGYTF.

This rearrangement joins TRBV5-6 to TRBJ1-2; 10 nucleotides line up with TRBD1. This CDR3 has 15 residues. Germline V gives CDR1 SGHDT, CDR2 YYEEEE. J gave up 8 bases and V 4 bases, and 11 bases lay outside the gene matches. CDR3: CASSHRPGTGAGYTF. The DNA for the CDR3 is TGTGCCAGCAGCCATCGTCCCGGGACAGGGGCCGGCTACACCTTC.

The genes are TRBV5-1 and TRBJ1-2; TRBD1 matches 7 bases. Germline V gives CDR1 SGHRS, CDR2 YFSETQ. The CDR3 is 15 amino acids. After removal of 6 bases from V and 8 bases from J, the junction contained 16 bases not matched to a gene. The CDR3 DNA sequence: TGCGCCAGCACCAAGGGGGCCACAGGAGGATGGGGCTACACCTTC. Its protein product is CASTKGATGGWGYTF.

The CDR3 region has the DNA TGTGCCAGCTCACCTCAGGGGACGAACACTGAAGCTTTCTTT. It encodes CASSPQGTNTEAFF. V is TRBV18 and J is TRBJ1-1; a possible D gene is TRBD1 (6 bases). V was trimmed by 3 bases and J by 1 base, leaving 9 bases between them. Germline assignment: CDR1 KGHSH and CDR2 LQKENI. This CDR3 is built from 14 residues.

The chain employs TRBV4-1 and TRBJ2-4, with D perhaps being TRBD1 or TRBD2 (7 bases each). The V gene lost 5 bases and the J gene lost 3 bases, with 26 bases spanning the gap. The germline V gene encodes CDR1 MGHRA and CDR2 YSYEKL. The CDR3 length is 19 residues. Written as DNA, the CDR3 is TGCGCCAGCAGCAGCGGGGACAGATTCGCCCCTGATCTCAAAAACATTCAGTACTTC. Translated: CASSSGDRFAPDLKNIQYF.